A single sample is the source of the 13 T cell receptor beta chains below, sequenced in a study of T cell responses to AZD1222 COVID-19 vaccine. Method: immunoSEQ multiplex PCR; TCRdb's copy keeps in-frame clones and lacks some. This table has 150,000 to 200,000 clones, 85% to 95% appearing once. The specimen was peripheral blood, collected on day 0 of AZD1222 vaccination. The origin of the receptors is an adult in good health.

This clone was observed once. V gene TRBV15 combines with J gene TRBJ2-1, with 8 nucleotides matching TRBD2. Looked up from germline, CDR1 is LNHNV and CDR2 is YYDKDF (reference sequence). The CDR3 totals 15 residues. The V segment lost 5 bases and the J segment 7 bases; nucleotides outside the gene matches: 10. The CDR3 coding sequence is TGTGCCACCAGCGCCGGGACTAGGGCAATTAATGAGCAGTTCTTC. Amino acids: CATSAGTRAINEQFF.

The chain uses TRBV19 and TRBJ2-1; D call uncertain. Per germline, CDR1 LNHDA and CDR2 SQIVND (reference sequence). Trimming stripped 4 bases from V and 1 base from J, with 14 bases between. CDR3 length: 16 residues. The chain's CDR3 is CASSTSRITSYNEQFF. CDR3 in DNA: TGTGCCAGTAGTACTTCTCGCATCACGTCCTACAATGAGCAGTTCTTC.

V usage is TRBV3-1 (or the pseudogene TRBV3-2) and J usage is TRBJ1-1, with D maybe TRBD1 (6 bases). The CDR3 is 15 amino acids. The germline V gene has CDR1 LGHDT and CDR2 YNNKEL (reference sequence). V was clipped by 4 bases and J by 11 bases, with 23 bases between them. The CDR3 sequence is CASSRTGQIRGLAFF. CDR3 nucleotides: TGTGCCAGCAGCCGCACCGGACAGATTAGAGGATTGGCTTTCTTT.

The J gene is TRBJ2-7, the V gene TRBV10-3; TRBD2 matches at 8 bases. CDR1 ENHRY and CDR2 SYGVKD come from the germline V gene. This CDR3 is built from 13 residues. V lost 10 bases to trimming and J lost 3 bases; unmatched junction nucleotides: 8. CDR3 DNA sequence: TGTGCCACGAGCGGGGGAGGGGTCTACGAGCAGTACTTC. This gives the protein CATSGGGVYEQYF.

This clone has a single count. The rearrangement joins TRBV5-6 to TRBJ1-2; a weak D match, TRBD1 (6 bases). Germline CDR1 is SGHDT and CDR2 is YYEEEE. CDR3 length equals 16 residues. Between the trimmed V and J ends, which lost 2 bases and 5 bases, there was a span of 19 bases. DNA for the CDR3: TGTGCCAGCAGCTTCCTTGGCAGGGGTGGCCTTTATGGCTACACCTTC. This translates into CASSFLGRGGLYGYTF.

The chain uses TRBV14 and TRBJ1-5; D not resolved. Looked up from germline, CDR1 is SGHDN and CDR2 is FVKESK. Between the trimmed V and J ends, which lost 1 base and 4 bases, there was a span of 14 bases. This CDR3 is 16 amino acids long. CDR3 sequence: CASSQADSGWNQPQHF. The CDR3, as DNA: TGTGCCAGCAGCCAAGCCGACTCCGGTTGGAATCAGCCCCAGCATTTT. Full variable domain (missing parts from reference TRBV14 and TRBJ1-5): EAGVTQFPSHSVIEKGQTVTLRCDPISGHDNLYWYRRVMGKEIKFLLHFVKESKQDESGMPNNRFLAERTGGTYSTLKVQPAELEDSGVYFCASSQADSGWNQPQHFGDGTRLSIL.

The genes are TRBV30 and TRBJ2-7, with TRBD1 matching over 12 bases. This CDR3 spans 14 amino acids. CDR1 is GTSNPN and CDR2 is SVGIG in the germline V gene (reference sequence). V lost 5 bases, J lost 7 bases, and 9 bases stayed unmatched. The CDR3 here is CAWAGGTGGYEQYF. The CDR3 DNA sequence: TGTGCCTGGGCCGGGGGGACAGGGGGCTATGAGCAGTACTTC.

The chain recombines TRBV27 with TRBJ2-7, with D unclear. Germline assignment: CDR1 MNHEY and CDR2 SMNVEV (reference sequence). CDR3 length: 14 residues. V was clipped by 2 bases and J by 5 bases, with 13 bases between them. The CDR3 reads CASSLLGKPDEQYF. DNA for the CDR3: TGTGCCAGCAGTTTACTGGGAAAGCCGGACGAGCAGTACTTC.

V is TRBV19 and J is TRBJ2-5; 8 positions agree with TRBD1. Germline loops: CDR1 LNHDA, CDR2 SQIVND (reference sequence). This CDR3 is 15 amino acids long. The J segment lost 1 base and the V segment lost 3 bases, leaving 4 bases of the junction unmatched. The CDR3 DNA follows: TGTGCCAGTAGTATGGGGCAGGGGGCCCAAGAGACCCAGTACTTC. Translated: CASSMGQGAQETQYF.

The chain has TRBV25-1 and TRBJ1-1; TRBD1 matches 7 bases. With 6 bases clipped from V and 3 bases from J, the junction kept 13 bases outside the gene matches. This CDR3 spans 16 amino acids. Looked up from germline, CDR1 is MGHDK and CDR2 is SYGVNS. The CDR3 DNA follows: TGTGCCAGCAGAAATCGACAGGGCCCGTGGGACACTGAAGCTTTCTTT. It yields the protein CASRNRQGPWDTEAFF.

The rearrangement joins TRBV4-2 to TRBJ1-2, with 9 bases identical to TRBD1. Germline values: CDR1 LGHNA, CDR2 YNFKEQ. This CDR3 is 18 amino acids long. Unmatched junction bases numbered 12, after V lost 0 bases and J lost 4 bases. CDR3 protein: CASSQDLGTGQGTYGYTF. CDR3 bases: TGTGCCAGCAGCCAAGATTTGGGGACCGGACAGGGGACCTATGGCTACACCTTC.

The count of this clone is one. The DNA of the CDR3 is TGTGCCAGCAGCGTAGATCGATCGGGCAATGAGCAGTTCTTC. This translates into CASSVDRSGNEQFF. The chain recombines TRBV9 with TRBJ2-1; D not resolved. The V gene lost 0 bases and the J gene lost 6 bases, with 10 bases spanning the gap. The CDR3 is made up of 14 amino acids. Germline CDR1 and CDR2: SGDLS and YYNGEE.

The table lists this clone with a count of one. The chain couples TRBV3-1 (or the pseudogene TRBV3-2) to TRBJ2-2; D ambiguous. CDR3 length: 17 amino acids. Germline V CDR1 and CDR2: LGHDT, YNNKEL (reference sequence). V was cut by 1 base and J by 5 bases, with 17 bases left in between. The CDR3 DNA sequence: TGTGCCAGCAGCCAAGGGACGTCGAGTCCAGAGACCGGGGAGCTGTTTTTT. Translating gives CASSQGTSSPETGELFF.